This TCR beta chain derives from a study of T cells after yellow fever vaccination (dated by TCRdb to between 2019 and 2020). As for the study more broadly: Libraries from fractions with low cell numbers were prepared with the SMART-Seq v4 Ultra Low Input RNA kit. To follow T-cell clones before and after both primary and booster YFV17D yellow fever vaccination, bulk TCR alpha and beta repertoires underwent longitudinal sequencing. Two healthy male donors, one aged 18 to 29 and one aged 30 to 39 years, were included in the cohort. Blood was drawn at multiple timepoints before and after primary and secondary immunization, with bulk PBMC replicates and cell subsets isolated. The investigation overall reported the following: After the booster, most clones that had expanded after primary vaccination were detected again (approximately 95% of CD4 and around nine tenths of CD8), suggesting broad maintenance of memory. Computational filtering was required because FACS-sorted repertoires could contain abundant contaminating clonotypes from the bulk population. The secondary T-cell response was found to be weaker but faster than the primary response, with a peak reached on day 5 rather than on day 15. The study included only two donors, which limits how far the findings can be generalized. A small fraction of clonotypes appeared in both the CD4 and CD8 compartments, likely as a result of convergent recombination.

There are a few counts of this clonotype. No antigen is known for it. Base qualities are not at hand, and no much larger clone is one base apart. TCR cDNA was synthesized by 5'RACE template switching, through which a universal primer site and unique molecular identifiers were introduced. cDNA synthesis was primed from both the TCR alpha and TCR beta constant segments. Libraries were amplified in two PCR steps, with sample barcodes and sequencing adapters added in the second step. Sequencing of libraries was done on Illumina HiSeq 2500 (2x100 bp) or NovaSeq (2x150 bp). The study's processing was this. Demultiplexing of reads and collapsing into UMI consensus sequences were performed with MIGEC, and V(D)J alignment was carried out with MiXCR. Using edgeR on replicate PBMC samples, clonotypes were called vaccine-responding if FDR was below 0.01 and the log2 fold change was above 5 up to day 15. Each bulk clonotype received a CD4 or CD8 identity based on whether the sequenced CD4 or CD8 repertoire contained that clonotype at higher abundance. TCRdb redid the processing of the public reads, applying fastp at Q25 and MiXCR, and retained in-frame beta chains. Merged by CDR3 protein, the rows form single entries marked with the most common genes and DNA. The V and J calls come from TCRdb's annotation, not from the publication. This sample has 450,000 to 600,000 distinct CDR3 sequences in its table, and approximately 13% of those were observed once. In total, the top ten clones hold 11% to 15% of the sample.

V and J are truncated by 6 bases and 2 bases respectively, leaving an intervening sequence of 11 bases. According to the germline V gene, CDR1 reads MDHEN and CDR2 reads SYDVKM. Its CDR3 holds 14 amino acids, cysteine through phenylalanine. Only CDR3 DNA is held: 42 bases, read in frame from base 1. According to the study, the label for this sample's treatment or condition signals: live attenuated yellow fever vaccine strain. At every blood-draw timepoint, two biological replicates of bulk PBMCs were collected. A standard Ficoll-Paque protocol was used to isolate PBMCs from peripheral blood. RNA was extracted with TriZol from bulk PBMCs, CD4 and CD8 fractions, and dextramer-positive and dextramer-negative fractions.

The sequencing here drew on PBMCs, taken on the day of the yellow fever booster vaccination. The chain is made from TRBV28 and TRBJ2-1, with a weak D call of TRBD2 (5 bases match). The clonotype was recovered from a man aged 25-45 years who received the YFV17D yellow fever vaccine. DNA sequence: TGTGCCAGCAGCGAGGGTGGGACCTACAATGAGCAGTTCTTC. This gives the protein CASSEGGTYNEQFF. Beyond the CDR3, the reference TRBV28 and TRBJ2-1 genes provide the residues; the full variable domain reads: DVKVTQSSRYLVKRTGEKVFLECVQDMDHENMFWYRQDPGLGLRLIYFSYDVKMKEKGDIPEGYSVSREKKERFSLILESASTNQTSMYLCASSEGGTYNEQFFGPGTRLTVL.